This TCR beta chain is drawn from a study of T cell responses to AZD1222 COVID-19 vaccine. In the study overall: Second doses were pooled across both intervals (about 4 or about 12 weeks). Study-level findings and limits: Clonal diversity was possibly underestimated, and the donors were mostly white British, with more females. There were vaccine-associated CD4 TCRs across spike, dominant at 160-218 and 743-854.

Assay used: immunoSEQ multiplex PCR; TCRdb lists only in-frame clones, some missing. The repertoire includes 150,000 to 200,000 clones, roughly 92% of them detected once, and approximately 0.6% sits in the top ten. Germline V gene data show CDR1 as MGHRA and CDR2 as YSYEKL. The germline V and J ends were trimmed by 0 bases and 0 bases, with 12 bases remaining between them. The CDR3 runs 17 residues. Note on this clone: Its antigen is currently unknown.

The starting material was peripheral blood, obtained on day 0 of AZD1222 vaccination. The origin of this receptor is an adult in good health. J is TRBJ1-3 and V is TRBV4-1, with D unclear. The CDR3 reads CASSQDWVESSGNTIYF. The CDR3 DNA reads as TGCGCCAGCAGCCAAGATTGGGTGGAGAGCTCTGGAAACACCATATATTTT.